These T cell receptor beta chains were read from a single sample in a study of radiation and T cells in renal cell carcinoma. Repertoires were generated with immunoSEQ multiplex PCR, while TCRdb's copy carries only in-frame clones and drops some. The sample contains some 150,000 clones, 70% to 90% of which appear only once. Source: blood, taken from a patient whose treatment included radiotherapy and nephrectomy. The source is a woman aged 50 to 60 with renal cell carcinoma. Each CDR3 is given with its conserved first and last residue. The D gene is left open where the match is weak. The size field is filled for only some rows; it gives once, few, many or a size class.

d_gene,j_gene,len,abundance,v_gene,CDR3nt,CDR3aa
.,TRBJ2-3,12,.,TRBV10-1,TGCGCCAGCAGTGATCACCCGTATACGCAGTATTTT,CASSDHPYTQYF
TRBD1,TRBJ1-2,11,.,TRBV20-1,TGCAGTGCTAGTTTGCAGGGGGCAAACACCTTC,CSASLQGANTF
.,TRBJ2-5,13,.,TRBV19,TGTGCCAGTAGTTCAGGGTTACAAGAGACCCAGTACTTC,CASSSGLQETQYF
.,TRBJ2-5,14,.,TRBV19,TGTGCCAGTAGCCGCGATATCGTCTGGGAGACCCAGTACTTC,CASSRDIVWETQYF
.,TRBJ2-6,14,.,TRBV5-1,TGCGCCAGCAGCCAATCCTCTGGGGCCAACGTCCTGACTTTC,CASSQSSGANVLTF
.,TRBJ1-4,14,few,TRBV2,TGTGCCAGCAGGTACCGTGCAACTAATGAAAAACTGTTTTTT,CASRYRATNEKLFF
.,TRBJ1-5,14,.,TRBV28,TGTGCCAGCAGTTTATCGAACAGGGCCCAGCCCCAGCATTTT,CASSLSNRAQPQHF
TRBD2,TRBJ2-7,14,.,TRBV4-1,TGCGCCAGCAGCTCCATGGGGGGGGGATACGAGCAGTACTTC,CASSSMGGGYEQYF
.,TRBJ2-5,14,.,TRBV25-1,TGTGCCAGCAGTGGACCCGAGGTTGAAGAGACCCAGTACTTC,CASSGPEVEETQYF
TRBD1,TRBJ1-1,16,.,TRBV18,TGTGCCAGCTCACCATCGGGGACAGGCGTGCACACTGAAGCTTTCTTT,CASSPSGTGVHTEAFF
TRBD2,TRBJ2-2,16,.,TRBV19,TGTGCCAGTAGTATTGCGCTAGCGGGGAGGACCGGGGAGCTGTTTTTT,CASSIALAGRTGELFF
TRBD2,TRBJ2-2,17,once,TRBV11-2,TGTGCCAGCAGCTCGGCTAGCGGGGGGACGAACACCGGGGAGCTGTTTTTT,CASSSASGGTNTGELFF
TRBD1,TRBJ2-7,15,once,TRBV30,TGTGCCTGGATTGGACAGGGGGCCTCGCGCTACGAGCAGTACTTC,CAWIGQGASRYEQYF
TRBD2,TRBJ2-1,16,.,TRBV4-2,TGTGCCAGCAGCCAAGAGCCTAGCGGGACCTACAATGAGCAGTTCTTC,CASSQEPSGTYNEQFF
TRBD2,TRBJ2-5,19,.,TRBV6-1,TGTGCCAGCAGTGAAGCGCGGCTAGCGGGGGGGCCAAGACAAGAGACCCAGTACTTC,CASSEARLAGGPRQETQYF
TRBD1,TRBJ2-1,15,.,TRBV6-5,TGTGCCAGCAGTCTGGACAGGGGATCCTACAATGAGCAGTTCTTC,CASSLDRGSYNEQFF
TRBD1,TRBJ2-5,13,.,TRBV29-1,TGCAGCGTTCATGGACAGGGCGCGGAGACCCAGTACTTC,CSVHGQGAETQYF
TRBD2,TRBJ2-2,16,once,TRBV15,TGTGCCACCAGCAGAGGGGGGACTAGCGGCACCGGGGAGCTGTTTTTT,CATSRGGTSGTGELFF
.,TRBJ2-5,14,.,TRBV7-2,TGTGCCAGCAGTTACCAGGGCCAGCAAGAGACCCAGTACTTC,CASSYQGQQETQYF
.,TRBJ2-1,15,.,TRBV7-2,TGTGCCAGCAGCTCTAGCGCGAGCTCCTACAATGAGCAGTTCTTC,CASSSSASSYNEQFF
.,TRBJ1-3,15,.,TRBV15,TGTGCCACCAGCAGCCGACCTTACTCTGGAAACACCATATATTTT,CATSSRPYSGNTIYF
.,TRBJ2-4,14,.,TRBV7-2,TGTGCCAGCAGCTTAGCGCCGGCCAAAAACATTCAGTACTTC,CASSLAPAKNIQYF
.,TRBJ2-7,16,once,TRBV15,TGTGCCACCAGCAGCCTCAAAAAGGAGGGGCCAGGGGAGCAGTACTTC,CATSSLKKEGPGEQYF
.,TRBJ2-5,14,.,TRBV14,TGTGCCAGCAGCTCCGGGGTGGAGAGAGAGACCCAGTACTTC,CASSSGVERETQYF
.,TRBJ1-5,14,.,TRBV27,TGTGCCAGCAGTTTATGGGGGGGGGTTCAGCCCCAGCATTTT,CASSLWGGVQPQHF
.,TRBJ2-7,13,.,TRBV2,TGTGCCAGCAGTGATAGCAGCGATTACGAGCAGTACTTC,CASSDSSDYEQYF
.,TRBJ1-2,15,.,TRBV7-9,TGTGCCACGCCGGTCGGACCAGGGAATGACTATGGCTACACCTTC,CATPVGPGNDYGYTF
.,TRBJ1-2,15,.,TRBV19,TGTGCCAGTACAAACGACCGGGACGAAGGAAAGGGCTACACCTTC,CASTNDRDEGKGYTF
.,TRBJ2-2,17,.,TRBV5-1,TGCGCCAGCAGCCCAGACAGAACCTCATCGAACACCGGGGAGCTGTTTTTT,CASSPDRTSSNTGELFF
.,TRBJ1-5,14,.,TRBV28,TGTGCCAGCAGATTAGGGAATAGCAATCAGCCCCAGCATTTT,CASRLGNSNQPQHF
.,TRBJ2-3,15,.,TRBV7-2,TGTGCCAGCAGCCCGACGGCGGGGGCGCTAGATACGCAGTATTTT,CASSPTAGALDTQYF
.,TRBJ1-4,15,.,TRBV7-2,TGTGCCAGCAGCTTAAGGGCGGGGGATGGGGAAAAACTGTTTTTT,CASSLRAGDGEKLFF
.,TRBJ2-1,15,.,TRBV4-3,TGCGCCAGCAGCCAAGATAACCTGGGTTCCAATGAGCAGTTCTTC,CASSQDNLGSNEQFF
.,TRBJ2-1,14,.,TRBV19,TGTGCCAGTGGCCAGAGGAGCTCCTACAATGAGCAGTTCTTC,CASGQRSSYNEQFF
.,TRBJ2-7,13,.,TRBV13,TGTGCCAGCAGCGCCCACAGGGACTTCGAGCAGTACTTC,CASSAHRDFEQYF
.,TRBJ1-1,13,.,TRBV5-1,TGCGCCAGCAGCTTCGGTAAAAACACTGAAGCTTTCTTT,CASSFGKNTEAFF
.,TRBJ2-1,17,.,TRBV9,TGTGCCAGCAGCGTAGCTCAGACTACGGGCTCCTACAATGAGCAGTTCTTC,CASSVAQTTGSYNEQFF
.,TRBJ1-1,17,.,TRBV5-1,TGCGCCAGCAGCGCGGACGGGAGGCCATCACTGGGCACTGAAGCTTTCTTT,CASSADGRPSLGTEAFF
TRBD1,TRBJ1-3,15,.,TRBV25-1,TGTGCCAGCAGTGAGACAGGGCTAACTGGAAACACCATATATTTT,CASSETGLTGNTIYF
.,TRBJ1-3,16,.,TRBV9,TGTGCCAGCAGCGTAGAGTCTCCTTCGGCTGGAAACACCATATATTTT,CASSVESPSAGNTIYF
TRBD1,TRBJ1-4,15,.,TRBV5-4,TGTGCCAGCAGCTTGGAAGGGGACAGGAGGGAAAAACTGTTTTTT,CASSLEGDRREKLFF
.,TRBJ1-2,16,.,TRBV28,TGTGCCAGCAGTCGACCCGGGACGGGAAGTCTCTATGGCTACACCTTC,CASSRPGTGSLYGYTF
.,TRBJ2-2,14,.,TRBV9,TGTGCCAGCAGCGTAGCGGGAGTGACCGGGGAGCTGTTTTTT,CASSVAGVTGELFF
TRBD2,TRBJ2-5,17,.,TRBV6-1,TGTGCCAGCAGTGACACTTGGACTAGCGGGGGAGGGTGGACCCAGTACTTC,CASSDTWTSGGGWTQYF
TRBD1,TRBJ1-2,17,.,TRBV18,TGTGCCAGCTCACCTTCGAGACAGGGGGCGAGTACCTATGGCTACACCTTC,CASSPSRQGASTYGYTF
.,TRBJ2-7,14,.,TRBV5-4,TGTGCCAGCAGCTTGAGAGTGCCAGGGGCCGAGCAGTACTTC,CASSLRVPGAEQYF
TRBD2,TRBJ2-1,13,.,TRBV5-1,TGCGCCAGCAGGGGACTAAGCTACAATGAGCAGTTCTTC,CASRGLSYNEQFF
.,TRBJ2-6,14,few,TRBV5-6,TGTGCCAGCAGCGCGACAGCTGGGGCCAACGTCCTGACTTTC,CASSATAGANVLTF
.,TRBJ1-4,15,.,TRBV6-5,TGTGCCAGCAGACCGCTGGGCGGTGATAATGAAAAACTGTTTTTT,CASRPLGGDNEKLFF
TRBD1,TRBJ2-7,14,once,TRBV2,TGTGCCAGCAGGCCGGACAGGGAAAAGTACGAGCAGTACTTC,CASRPDREKYEQYF
TRBD2,TRBJ2-3,15,.,TRBV7-8,TGTGCCAGCAGCTTTAGCGGGGGGGACACAGATACGCAGTATTTT,CASSFSGGDTDTQYF